The 21 T cell receptor beta chains reported below all come from one sample, sequenced in a study of cytomegalovirus exposure and HLA in healthy donors. The primer mix had 60 Vbeta and 13 Jbeta primers. Sequencing was performed with immunoSEQ multiplex PCR; in TCRdb, only in-frame clones are kept and a portion is missing. The sample consists of some 34,000 clones, 55% to 80% of them appearing once. Material for sequencing was PBMCs. These TCRs come from a man aged 35 to 55 in good health and CMV-seropositive.

The chain is built from TRBV9 and TRBJ2-5; TRBD2 agrees at 11 bases. Trimming cost V 2 bases and J 5 bases; bases outside gene matches: 11. The V gene's germline CDR1 is SGDLS and CDR2 YYNGEE. The CDR3 has 17 amino acids. CDR3 in amino acids: CASSVESSGGARETQYF. The CDR3 coding sequence is TGTGCCAGCAGCGTGGAGAGTAGCGGGGGGGCACGGGAGACCCAGTACTTC.

V usage is TRBV5-1 and J usage is TRBJ2-5, with 7 bases fitting TRBD2. The J call is uncertain, as TRBJ2-7 better fits the DNA end. The CDR3 totals 13 residues. Germline V gene data show CDR1 as SGHRS and CDR2 as YFSETQ. DNA of the CDR3: TGCGCCAGCAGCCCTGGGCGGGGGTACGAGCAGTACTTC. Translating gives CASSPGRGYEQYF.

The chain employs TRBV9 and TRBJ2-2; 9 positions match TRBD1. The V and J ends lost 8 bases and 4 bases, in that order; junction bases with no gene match: 6. The germline V gene encodes CDR1 SGDLS and CDR2 YYNGEE. The CDR3 is made up of 14 amino acids. The CDR3 protein is CASNRGLGTGELFF. CDR3 in DNA: TGTGCCAGTAACAGGGGGCTGGGCACCGGGGAGCTGTTTTTT.

The CDR3 bases are TGCAGCATCCGACTAGTTGGCGGCGAAGAGACCCAGTACTTC. Amino acid sequence: CSIRLVGGEETQYF. This chain uses TRBV29-1 with TRBJ2-5; D perhaps matches TRBD2 (6 bases). Germline V gives CDR1 SQVTM, CDR2 ANQGSEA. V dropped 8 bases and J dropped 3 bases, with 19 bases sitting between them. The CDR3 consists of 14 residues. The whole variable domain, remainder taken from reference TRBV29-1 and TRBJ2-5, is SAVISQKPSRDICQRGTSLTIQCQVDSQVTMMFWYRQQPGQSLTLIATANQGSEATYESGFVIDKFPISRPNLTFSTLTVSNMSPEDSSIYLCSIRLVGGEETQYFGPGTRLLVL.

This clone was seen more than once but under ten times. The chain employs TRBV6-5 and TRBJ1-2, with TRBD1 matching 7 bases. The CDR3 has 13 residues. V gave up 2 bases and J gave up 4 bases; unmatched junction bases: 1. Germline V gene lookup returns CDR1 MNHEY and CDR2 SVGAGI. CDR3 sequence reads: CASSYRDSYGYTF. CDR3 nucleotides: TGTGCCAGCAGTTACAGGGACAGCTATGGCTACACCTTC.

The genes are TRBV6-5 and TRBJ2-2; TRBD1 aligns across 8 bases. Germline V gene data show CDR1 as MNHEY and CDR2 as SVGAGI. Trimming cost V 2 bases and J 7 bases; bases outside gene matches: 6. This CDR3 is built from 15 residues. In nucleotides, the CDR3 is TGTGCCAGCAGTTACGATTACAGGGGGGACGGGGAGCTGTTTTTT. It yields the protein CASSYDYRGDGELFF.

This clone was observed a handful of times. The chain recombines TRBV10-3 with TRBJ1-2; D perhaps matches TRBD1 (5 bases). This CDR3 comprises 13 residues. Between the trimmed V and J ends, which lost 5 bases and 4 bases, there was a span of 11 bases. The germline V gene encodes CDR1 ENHRY and CDR2 SYGVKD. The CDR3 is CAISSGSPYGYTF. The DNA for the CDR3 is TGTGCCATCAGTTCAGGGTCCCCCTATGGCTACACCTTC.

This chain connects TRBV30 to TRBJ1-2; maybe TRBD1 (5 bases). This CDR3 has 13 residues. V gave up 3 bases and J gave up 4 bases, with 12 bases separating them. The germline V gene has CDR1 GTSNPN and CDR2 SVGIG (reference sequence). This CDR3 reads CAWSGGIGYGYTF. The CDR3 nucleotides are TGTGCCTGGAGCGGGGGGATAGGCTATGGCTACACCTTC.

The gene calls are TRBV9 and TRBJ1-1; unclear D gene. CDR1 is SGDLS, CDR2 YYNGEE, per germline. Trimming took off 0 bases at V and 1 base at J, with 10 bases between the two ends. CDR3 length: 15 amino acids. The CDR3 DNA reads TGTGCCAGCAGCGTAGGAGGTCAGCCGAACACTGAAGCTTTCTTT. Residues: CASSVGGQPNTEAFF.

A few counts support this clone. The chain links TRBV6-1 to TRBJ2-3; 9 bases agree with TRBD2. The V gene's germline CDR1 is MNHNS and CDR2 SASEGT. The CDR3 spans 14 residues. V gave up 3 bases and J gave up 7 bases; unmatched junction bases: 5. The chain's CDR3 is CASSDPSGEYTQYF. CDR3 nucleotide sequence: TGTGCCAGCAGTGACCCTAGCGGGGAATATACGCAGTATTTT.

The CDR3 nucleotides read TGCGCCAGCAGCAACCCGGGACTAGCGGGGCCCTTGGCAGATACGCAGTATTTT. Translated, it gives CASSNPGLAGPLADTQYF. The J gene is TRBJ2-3, the V gene TRBV5-1, with TRBD2 matching over 13 bases. Germline V lookup: CDR1 SGHRS, CDR2 YFSETQ. With V trimmed by 4 bases and J by 4 bases, 12 bases remained unmatched. CDR3 length: 18 residues. Using reference TRBV5-1 and TRBJ2-3 for the parts outside the CDR3, the full variable domain is KAGVTQTPRYLIKTRGQQVTLSCSPISGHRSVSWYQQTPGQGLQFLFEYFSETQRNKGNFPGRFSGRQFSNSRSEMNVSTLELGDSALYLCASSNPGLAGPLADTQYFGPGTRLTVL.

This clone was detected a few times. V usage is TRBV6-1 and J usage is TRBJ2-2; TRBD2 might be the D (6 bases). Germline loops: CDR1 MNHNS, CDR2 SASEGT. The V gene lost 6 bases and the J gene lost 5 bases, with 19 bases spanning the gap. The CDR3 extends over 16 amino acids. This chain's CDR3 is CASRELEGLRTGELFF. As DNA, the CDR3 is TGTGCCAGCAGAGAACTGGAGGGGCTGAGAACCGGGGAGCTGTTTTTT.

This chain connects TRBV9 to TRBJ2-5, with TRBD2 identical over 9 bases. CDR1 and CDR2 (germline): SGDLS, YYNGEE. The trim removed 0 bases at V and 4 bases at J, leaving 10 bases unmatched. The length of the CDR3 is 17 residues. The CDR3 region is CASSVDSGGPRGETQYF. As DNA, the CDR3 is TGTGCCAGCAGCGTAGATAGCGGGGGACCTCGGGGAGAGACCCAGTACTTC.

This clone showed up just a few times. The chain has TRBV7-9 and TRBJ1-6, with D uncertain. V lost 2 bases to trimming and J lost 6 bases, with 14 bases between them. The V gene's germline CDR1 is SEHNR and CDR2 FQNEAQ (reference sequence). This CDR3 region has 16 residues. CDR3 protein: CASSLMESGINSPLHF. The CDR3 DNA reads TGTGCCAGCAGCTTAATGGAATCAGGAATTAATTCACCCCTCCACTTT. Full variable domain (missing parts from reference TRBV7-9 and TRBJ1-6): DTGVSQNPRHKITKRGQNVTFRCDPISEHNRLYWYRQTLGQGPEFLTYFQNEAQLEKSRLLSDRFSAERPKGSFSTLEIQRTEQGDSAMYLCASSLMESGINSPLHFGNGTRLTVT.

The V gene is TRBV7-7, the J gene TRBJ2-2, with D tentatively TRBD1 (6 bases). The CDR3 is made up of 15 amino acids. Trimming cost V 5 bases and J 5 bases, with 15 bases left between them. Germline CDR1 is SSHAT and CDR2 is FNYEAQ (reference sequence). CDR3 DNA: TGTGCCAGCAGCCAGGTCGGGACACATACCGGGGAGCTGTTTTTT. It is translated as CASSQVGTHTGELFF.

This sequence joins TRBV19 and TRBJ1-5; D perhaps matches TRBD1 (5 bases). Deletions cut 7 bases from V and 6 bases from J, with 22 bases between. The germline gives CDR1 LNHDA, CDR2 SQIVND (reference sequence). This CDR3 spans 16 amino acids. CDR3 sequence (DNA): TGTGCCAGTACCCTAAGGTGGGGGGAGAGGGTTCAGCCCCAGCATTTT. Translating gives CASTLRWGERVQPQHF.

The chain employs TRBV29-1 and TRBJ2-7; TRBD1 agrees at 11 bases. The CDR3 has 11 amino acids. V was clipped by 6 bases and J by 6 bases; unmatched bases: 1. In germline, CDR1 is SQVTM, CDR2 ANQGSEA. The CDR3 spells CSVGQGGEQYF. The CDR3 nucleotides read TGCAGCGTGGGACAGGGGGGCGAGCAGTACTTC.

V is TRBV19 and J is TRBJ1-2; 8 bases line up with TRBD1. CDR3 length: 14 amino acids. CDR1 LNHDA and CDR2 SQIVND come from the germline V gene (reference sequence). J was trimmed by 4 bases and V by 7 bases; bases with no gene match: 8. CDR3 region: CASTQTGVGYGYTF. CDR3 sequence (DNA): TGTGCCAGTACCCAGACAGGGGTCGGCTATGGCTACACCTTC.

This clone was seen more than once but under ten times. V gene TRBV6-1 combines with J gene TRBJ1-1; TRBD1 agrees at 7 bases. The CDR3 has 17 amino acids. Germline V gene data show CDR1 as MNHNS and CDR2 as SASEGT. V was pared by 2 bases and J by 1 base, with 10 bases of the junction left unmatched. As DNA, the CDR3 is TGTGCCAGCAGTGAACAGGGACAGTGGGGGCCGAACACTGAAGCTTTCTTT. It translates to CASSEQGQWGPNTEAFF.

The chain is built from TRBV7-3 and TRBJ2-5; tentative D call: TRBD2 (6 bases). Trimming removed 1 base from V and 5 bases from J, with 11 bases in between. Per germline, CDR1 SGHTA and CDR2 FQGTGA. The CDR3 spans 14 residues. The CDR3 region has the DNA TGTGCCAGCAGCTTAATGGCGGGGTCGGAGACCCAGTACTTC. This translates into CASSLMAGSETQYF.

V is TRBV7-2 and J is TRBJ1-1; no firm D call. The germline V and J ends were trimmed by 0 bases and 1 base, with 18 bases remaining between them. Germline values: CDR1 SGHTA, CDR2 FQGNSA. The CDR3 length is 18 residues. This CDR3 reads CASSLASGGQAPNTEAFF. CDR3 coding DNA: TGTGCCAGCAGCTTAGCTTCGGGAGGTCAGGCGCCGAACACTGAAGCTTTCTTT.